This TCR beta chain derives from a study of T-cell reconstitution after alpha-beta-depleted transplantation in children listed by TCRdb under 2016. For context, the study as a whole: Using TCR repertoire profiling, the study quantitatively followed how T-cell immune reconstitution unfolded in children after TCRalphabeta/CD19-depleted allogeneic hematopoietic cell transplantation.

Overall results and qualifications from the work: Hyperexpanded clone frequencies declined over subsequent months; after one year, T-cell counts and TCRbeta diversity were mostly attributed to newly produced T cells. In some patients, high TCRbeta diversity at day 60 was attributed to recipient T cells and intrathymic progenitors that had survived conditioning. About two months after transplant, the apparently early recovery of alphabetaT-cell counts reportedly depended on just several hundred clones that had expanded rapidly and came from non-depleted graft cells.

From its cysteine to its phenylalanine, the CDR3 spans 12 amino acids. The sequence is cut down to CDR3 DNA, 36 bases in frame from base 1. The germline V gene specifies SGHTA as CDR1 and FQGNSA as CDR2. V is cut by 7 bases and J by 5 bases, and the space between the germline ends is 11 bases. The table lists this clonotype with a few counts. Its recognized antigen is unknown. The input lacks base qualities; no much larger clone sits a single base away. The library was obtained by PCR. Sequencing relied on an Illumina HiSeq 2500. TCR libraries were prepared with molecular barcoding, using unique molecular identifiers to normalize TCRbeta repertoire quantification. The raw public reads went through TCRdb reprocessing: fastp at Q25, MiXCR clone calling, in-frame beta chains kept. Identical CDR3 protein sequences are pooled into one entry, listed with their most common genes and DNA. For this sample the table gives 500,000 to 650,000 distinct CDR3 sequences, of which over 10% were detected only once. Over 2% of the sample is held by the ten biggest clonotypes.

In the paper's terms, the treatment or condition label means: allogeneic hematopoietic cell transplantation with graft depleted of TCRalphabeta T cells and CD19 B cells. TCRalphabeta/CD19-depleted allogeneic hematopoietic cell grafts were given to the transplant recipients, all of whom were children. The sequenced sample was PBMCs, mostly from graft donor cells, obtained 360 days after TCRalphabeta/CD19-depleted stem cell transplant. The chain couples TRBV7-2 to TRBJ2-5; a confident D gene designation cannot be given. This TCR was sampled from a male patient between 5 and 17 years old who had a stem cell transplant for acute myeloid leukemia, so the T cells may come from the graft donor. The CDR3 amino acid sequence is: CASNRWQETQYF. The nucleotides read TGTGCCAGCAACCGTTGGCAGGAGACCCAGTACTTC.